This T cell receptor beta chain appears in the sequencing data of a study of blood T cells in healthy people across ages. A few counts support this clonotype. A second PCR, run for roughly 7 to 12 cycles, used a sample-barcoded 5' primer plus a J-beta primer mix. TCRdb fed the 5' RACE reads into MiXCR, producing one record per CDR3 protein. The table shows about a million distinct CDR3 sequences, with roughly 51% occurring only once. The CDR3 has 17 residues. Between the trimmed V and J ends, which lost 0 bases and 5 bases, there was a span of 17 bases. Germline V gene data show CDR1 as DFQATT and CDR2 as SNEGSKA (reference sequence).

J is TRBJ1-6 and V is TRBV20-1, with D possibly TRBD1 on 6 matching bases. What was sequenced was blood. This TCR was sampled from an older woman in good health. CDR3 amino acids: CSARDHPSRGNNSPLHF. CDR3 coding DNA: TGCAGTGCTAGAGATCACCCTAGCAGGGGCAATAATTCACCCCTCCACTTT.